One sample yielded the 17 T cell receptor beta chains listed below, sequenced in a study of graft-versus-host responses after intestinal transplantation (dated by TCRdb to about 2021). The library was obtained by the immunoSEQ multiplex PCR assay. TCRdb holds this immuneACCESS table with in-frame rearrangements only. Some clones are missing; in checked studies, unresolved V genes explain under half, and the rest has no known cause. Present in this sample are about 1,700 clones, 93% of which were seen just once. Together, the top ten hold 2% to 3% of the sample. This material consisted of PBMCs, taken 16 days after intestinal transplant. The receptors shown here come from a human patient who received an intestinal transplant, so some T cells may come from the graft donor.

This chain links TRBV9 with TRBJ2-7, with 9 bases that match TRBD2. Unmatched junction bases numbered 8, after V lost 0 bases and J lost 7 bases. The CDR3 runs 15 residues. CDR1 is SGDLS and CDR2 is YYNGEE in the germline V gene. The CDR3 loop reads CASSVVILAGREQYF. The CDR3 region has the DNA TGTGCCAGCAGCGTAGTTATTCTAGCGGGACGAGAGCAGTACTTC.

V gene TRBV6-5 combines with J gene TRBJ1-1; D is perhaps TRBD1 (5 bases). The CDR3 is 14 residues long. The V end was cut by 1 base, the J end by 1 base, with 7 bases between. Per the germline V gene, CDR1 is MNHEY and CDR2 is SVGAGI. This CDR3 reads CASSYWGANTEAFF. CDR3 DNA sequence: TGTGCCAGCAGTTACTGGGGCGCGAACACTGAAGCTTTCTTT.

The CDR3, as DNA: TGTGCCAGCAGCTTAGGCAGCCACGCGAACACCGGGGAGCTGTTTTTT. Translating gives CASSLGSHANTGELFF. The gene calls are TRBV7-6 and TRBJ2-2; no clear D gene. V was trimmed by 1 base and J by 0 bases, leaving 9 bases between them. Per the germline V gene, CDR1 is SGHVS and CDR2 is FNYEAQ. This CDR3 region has 16 residues.

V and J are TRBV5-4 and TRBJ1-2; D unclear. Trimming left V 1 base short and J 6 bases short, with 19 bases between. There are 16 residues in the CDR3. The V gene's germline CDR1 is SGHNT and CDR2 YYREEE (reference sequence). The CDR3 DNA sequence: TGTGCCAGCAGCTTGAGGCAGATGGGCCTTCGGCATGGCTACACCTTC. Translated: CASSLRQMGLRHGYTF.

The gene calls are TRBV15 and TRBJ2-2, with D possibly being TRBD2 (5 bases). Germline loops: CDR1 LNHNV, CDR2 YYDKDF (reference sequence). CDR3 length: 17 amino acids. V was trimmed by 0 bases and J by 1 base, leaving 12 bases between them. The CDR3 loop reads CATSRDTGVQNTGELFF. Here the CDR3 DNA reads TGTGCCACCAGCAGAGATACCGGGGTCCAGAACACCGGGGAGCTGTTTTTT.

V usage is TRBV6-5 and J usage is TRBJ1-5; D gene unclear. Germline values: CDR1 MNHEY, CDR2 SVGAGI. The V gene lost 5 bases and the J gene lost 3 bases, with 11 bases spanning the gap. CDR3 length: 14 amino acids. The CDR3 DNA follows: TGTGCCAGCAGTGTTAGGGCCGACAATCAGCCCCAGCATTTT. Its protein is CASSVRADNQPQHF.

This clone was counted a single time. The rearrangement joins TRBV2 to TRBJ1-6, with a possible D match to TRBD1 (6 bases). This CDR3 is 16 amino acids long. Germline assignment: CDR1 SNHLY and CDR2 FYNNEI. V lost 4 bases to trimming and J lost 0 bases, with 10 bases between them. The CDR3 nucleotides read TGTGCCAGCAGTGCCGACAGGAGCTCCTATAATTCACCCCTCCACTTT. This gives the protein CASSADRSSYNSPLHF.

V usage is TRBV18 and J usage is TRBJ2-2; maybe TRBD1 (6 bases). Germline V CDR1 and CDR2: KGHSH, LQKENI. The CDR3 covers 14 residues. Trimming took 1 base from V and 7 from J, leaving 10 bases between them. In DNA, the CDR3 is TGTGCCAGCTCACCACACAGGGCGATCGGGGAGCTGTTTTTT. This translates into CASSPHRAIGELFF.

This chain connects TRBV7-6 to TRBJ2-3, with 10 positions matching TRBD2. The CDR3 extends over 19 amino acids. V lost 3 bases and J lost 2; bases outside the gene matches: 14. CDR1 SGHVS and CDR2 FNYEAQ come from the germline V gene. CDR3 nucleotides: TGTGCCAGCAGCTTCCAGCGGGGGGGCGAGTCGGTAGCCACAGATACGCAGTATTTT. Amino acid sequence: CASSFQRGGESVATDTQYF.

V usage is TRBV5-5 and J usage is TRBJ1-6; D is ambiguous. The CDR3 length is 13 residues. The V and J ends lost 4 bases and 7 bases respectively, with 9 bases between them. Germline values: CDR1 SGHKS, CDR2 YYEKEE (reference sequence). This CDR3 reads CASSAIDNSPLHF. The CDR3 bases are TGTGCCAGCAGCGCAATAGACAATTCACCCCTCCACTTT.

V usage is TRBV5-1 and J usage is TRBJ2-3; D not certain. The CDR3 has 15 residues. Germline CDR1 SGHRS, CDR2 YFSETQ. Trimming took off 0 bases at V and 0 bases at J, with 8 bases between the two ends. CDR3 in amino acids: CASSLVPDSTDTQYF. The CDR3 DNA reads TGCGCCAGCAGCTTGGTCCCGGATAGCACAGATACGCAGTATTTT.

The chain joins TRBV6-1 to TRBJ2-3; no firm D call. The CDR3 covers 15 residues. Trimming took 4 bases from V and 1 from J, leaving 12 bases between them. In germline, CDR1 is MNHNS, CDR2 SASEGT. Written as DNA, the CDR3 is TGTGCCAGCAGTGTGGGGATCTCGGGCACAGATACGCAGTATTTT. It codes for CASSVGISGTDTQYF.

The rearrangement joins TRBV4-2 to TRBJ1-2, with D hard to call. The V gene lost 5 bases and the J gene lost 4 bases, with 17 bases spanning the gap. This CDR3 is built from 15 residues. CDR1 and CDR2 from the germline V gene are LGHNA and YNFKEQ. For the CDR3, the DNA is TGTGCCAGCAGCGAGCTCAAAGGTTGGACCTATGGCTACACCTTC. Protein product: CASSELKGWTYGYTF.

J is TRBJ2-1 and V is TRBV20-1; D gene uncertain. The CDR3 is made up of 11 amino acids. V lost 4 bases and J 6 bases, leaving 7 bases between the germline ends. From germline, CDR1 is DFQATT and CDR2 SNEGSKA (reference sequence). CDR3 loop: CSAKRLNEQFF. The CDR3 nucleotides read TGCAGTGCTAAGAGACTCAATGAGCAGTTCTTC.

CDR3 in amino acids: CASSWDRDGTYEQYF. CDR3 coding DNA: TGTGCCAGCAGTTGGGATCGGGACGGAACCTACGAGCAGTACTTC. V is TRBV27 and J is TRBJ2-7, with D possibly called TRBD1 or TRBD2 (5 bases each). This CDR3 is built from 15 residues. Germline V gene sequence: CDR1 MNHEY, CDR2 SMNVEV (reference sequence). Trimming took 4 bases from V and 2 from J, leaving 15 bases between them.

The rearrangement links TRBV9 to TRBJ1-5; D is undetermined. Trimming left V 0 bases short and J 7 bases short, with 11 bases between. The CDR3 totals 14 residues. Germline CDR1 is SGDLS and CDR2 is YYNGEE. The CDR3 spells CASSVAAEGQPQHF. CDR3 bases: TGTGCCAGCAGCGTAGCGGCAGAGGGACAGCCCCAGCATTTT.

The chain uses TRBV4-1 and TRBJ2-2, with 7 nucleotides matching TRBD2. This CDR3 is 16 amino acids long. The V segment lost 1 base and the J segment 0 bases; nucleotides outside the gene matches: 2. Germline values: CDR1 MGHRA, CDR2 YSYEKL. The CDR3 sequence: CASSQGGLANTGELFF. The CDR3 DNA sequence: TGCGCCAGCAGCCAAGGCGGACTAGCGAACACCGGGGAGCTGTTTTTT.